This TCR beta chain emerged from a study of sequential checkpoint blockade in melanoma. In the study overall: Randomization was 1:1 between first-line nivolumab→ipilimumab and ipilimumab→nivolumab. Maintenance nivolumab came after either treatment sequence.

TCRdb keeps only in-frame clones here, not all; method: immunoSEQ multiplex PCR. Of 15,000 to 20,000 clones listed, 55% to 80% are singletons. V was pared by 2 bases and J by 4 bases, with 2 bases of the junction left unmatched. The CDR3 covers 14 residues. Germline assignment: CDR1 MDHEN and CDR2 SYDVKM. Sample treatment: randomized to nivolumab then ipilimumab (arm A) or the reverse (arm B). DNA-damaging chemotherapy had not been given to any patient beforehand. Live CD3+CD8+ CD19− CD56− cells were sorted from PBMCs. Here the sequenced sample was CD8+ T cells sorted from blood (inferred from file names), taken from a patient given nivolumab and ipilimumab in sequence. J is TRBJ2-7 and V is TRBV28, with 10 nucleotides matching TRBD2. The TCR was taken from a human donor with melanoma. In nucleotides, the CDR3 is TGTGCCAGCAGTTTAAGCGGGAGGGTATACGAGCAGTACTTC. This gives the protein CASSLSGRVYEQYF.